This is a list of T cell receptor beta chains from one sample in a study of cytomegalovirus exposure and HLA in healthy donors. Repertoires were generated with immunoSEQ multiplex PCR, while TCRdb's copy carries only in-frame clones and drops some. The table shows 200,000 to 250,000 clones, with around 80% occurring only once. Sequencing was carried out using PBMCs. The receptors were sampled from a woman aged 55-69 years in good health and CMV-seropositive. Each CDR3 is given with its conserved first and last residue. The D gene is left open where the match is weak. Only some rows state a clone size, as once, few, many or a class for expanded clones.

j_gene | abundance | v_gene | d_gene | CDR3aa | CDR3nt
TRBJ2-7 | . | TRBV2 | . | CASSGQSSYEQYF | TGTGCCAGCTCGGGACAAAGCTCCTACGAGCAGTACTTC
TRBJ1-1 | . | TRBV4-1 | . | CASSHQGGVLTTEAFF | TGCGCCAGCAGCCATCAGGGTGGGGTCTTGACAACTGAAGCTTTCTTT
TRBJ2-5 | . | TRBV5-1 | TRBD2 | CASSGSLAGAGETQYF | TGCGCCAGCAGCGGGTCACTAGCGGGAGCGGGAGAGACCCAGTACTTC
TRBJ1-5 | once | TRBV7-9 | . | CATPDGQPQHF | TGTGCCACCCCAGATGGTCAGCCCCAGCATTTT
TRBJ2-5 | . | TRBV30 | TRBD2 | CAWSGGGETQYF | TGTGCCTGGAGTGGGGGGGGAGAGACCCAGTACTTC
TRBJ2-2 | . | TRBV18 | . | CASSPRGTGELFF | TGTGCCAGCTCACCACGCGGGACCGGGGAGCTGTTTTTT
TRBJ2-2 | . | TRBV5-4 | . | CASSRGGRGPVGELFF | TGTGCCAGCAGCCGGGGAGGGCGGGGGCCTGTCGGGGAGCTGTTTTTT
TRBJ1-5 | few | TRBV2 | TRBD1 | CASSSTGGHQPQHF | TGTGCCAGCAGCTCAACAGGGGGCCATCAGCCCCAGCATTTT
TRBJ2-7 | few | TRBV19 | TRBD2 | CASSTRGGLAISEQYF | TGTGCCAGTAGCACCCGAGGCGGACTAGCGATTTCGGAGCAGTACTTC
TRBJ2-1 | . | TRBV5-1 | TRBD2 | CASSPVLAVREQFF | TGCGCCAGCAGCCCGGTGCTAGCGGTAAGGGAGCAGTTCTTC
TRBJ2-5 | . | TRBV11-2 | . | CASSSPGEPQETQYF | TGTGCCAGCAGCTCTCCGGGAGAACCCCAAGAGACCCAGTACTTC
TRBJ1-2 | . | TRBV9 | TRBD1 | CASSVTGTGGYGYTF | TGTGCCAGCAGCGTTACCGGTACAGGGGGCTATGGCTACACCTTC
TRBJ2-5 | . | TRBV4-1 | TRBD2 | CASSQDQGQGTSRYF | TGCGCCAGCAGCCAAGATCAAGGGCAGGGGACTAGCAGGTACTTC
TRBJ2-3 | . | TRBV27 | TRBD1 | CASRRTGDGTDTQYF | TGTGCCAGCAGAAGGACAGGGGATGGCACAGATACGCAGTATTTT
TRBJ1-1 | . | TRBV2 | . | CASMAELNTEAFF | TGTGCCAGCATGGCGGAATTGAACACTGAAGCTTTCTTT
TRBJ1-2 | . | TRBV9 | . | CASSTLDSGGYTF | TGTGCCAGCAGCACCCTAGACAGTGGAGGCTACACCTTC
TRBJ2-7 | . | TRBV28 | . | CASSLPSPGARGEQYF | TGTGCCAGCAGTTTACCGTCCCCAGGGGCCCGGGGAGAGCAGTACTTC
TRBJ2-7 | . | TRBV28 | . | CASSSRDYEQYF | TGTGCCAGCAGTTCGAGGGACTACGAGCAGTACTTC
TRBJ1-2 | . | TRBV9 | . | CASRGSRVTNYGYTF | TGTGCCAGCAGGGGCTCCAGGGTTACTAACTATGGCTACACCTTC
TRBJ1-1 | . | TRBV6-5 | . | CASRQGITEAFF | TGTGCCAGCAGACAGGGTATAACTGAAGCTTTCTTT
TRBJ2-7 | . | TRBV4-2 | TRBD2 | CASSQDSGTSLNEQYF | TGTGCCAGCAGCCAAGACTCCGGGACTAGCCTCAACGAGCAGTACTTC
TRBJ2-3 | once | TRBV10-3 | TRBD2 | CAISSRAGGGADTQYF | TGTGCCATCAGCTCACGGGCGGGAGGAGGGGCAGATACGCAGTATTTT
TRBJ2-3 | . | TRBV5-1 | TRBD1 | CASSSGGSTDTQYF | TGCGCCAGCAGCTCAGGGGGCTCGACAGATACGCAGTATTTT
TRBJ1-1 | once | TRBV18 | . | CASSPASLNTEAFF | TGTGCCAGCTCACCAGCAAGCTTGAACACTGAAGCTTTCTTT
TRBJ1-1 | . | TRBV30 | . | CAWSGQINTEAFF | TGTGCCTGGAGTGGACAGATTAACACTGAAGCTTTCTTT
TRBJ2-7 | . | TRBV2 | TRBD1 | CASHRGMGSYEQYF | TGTGCCAGCCACAGGGGGATGGGATCCTACGAGCAGTACTTC
TRBJ1-2 | once | TRBV7-9 | TRBD1 | CASSLETGGYGYTF | TGTGCCAGCAGCTTAGAGACAGGGGGATATGGCTACACCTTC
TRBJ2-7 | . | TRBV7-6 | . | CASSSLAEGSYEQYF | TGTGCCAGCAGTTCTCTGGCGGAGGGTTCCTACGAGCAGTACTTC
TRBJ2-1 | few | TRBV10-3 | TRBD2 | CAISRGLAVRNEQFF | TGTGCCATCAGTCGTGGCCTAGCGGTCCGTAATGAGCAGTTCTTC
TRBJ2-1 | . | TRBV10-1 | TRBD1 | CASSGDRDHEQFF | TGCGCCAGCAGTGGAGACAGGGACCATGAGCAGTTCTTC
TRBJ1-1 | . | TRBV28 | . | CASSFLGRNTEAFF | TGTGCCAGCAGTTTCCTGGGGCGGAACACTGAAGCTTTCTTT
TRBJ2-7 | . | TRBV9 | TRBD1 | CASSTGGVYEQYF | TGTGCCAGCAGTACAGGGGGCGTCTACGAGCAGTACTTC
TRBJ2-5 | . | TRBV5-4 | TRBD2 | CASSSSGKQETQYF | TGTGCCAGCAGCTCTAGCGGAAAACAAGAGACCCAGTACTTC
TRBJ1-1 | few | TRBV10-3 | . | CAISELDSEAFF | TGTGCCATCAGTGAGTTGGACAGTGAAGCTTTCTTT
TRBJ1-2 | . | TRBV2 | . | CASRKGGDGYTF | TGTGCCAGCAGAAAGGGAGGGGATGGCTACACCTTC
TRBJ1-1 | . | TRBV28 | . | CASSSGGQEGSLQAFF | TGTGCCAGCAGTAGCGGAGGTCAGGAGGGGTCCTTACAAGCTTTCTTT
TRBJ2-1 | . | TRBV5-1 | TRBD1 | CASSPGQAEQFF | TGCGCCAGCAGCCCGGGACAGGCTGAGCAGTTCTTC
TRBJ2-2 | . | TRBV27 | TRBD1 | CASRGHGTGGRSGELFF | TGTGCCAGCAGGGGACATGGTACAGGGGGGCGAAGCGGGGAGCTGTTTTTT
TRBJ2-7 | . | TRBV5-6 | . | CASSLVTREQYF | TGTGCCAGCAGCTTGGTGACTAGGGAGCAGTACTTC
TRBJ1-3 | . | TRBV30 | . | CAYDGGGNTIYF | TGTGCCTACGACGGGGGTGGAAACACCATATATTTT
TRBJ1-3 | . | TRBV29-1 | . | CSVPRSSGKFGDTIYF | TGCAGCGTACCCCGCAGCTCAGGGAAGTTTGGAGACACCATATATTTT
TRBJ1-5 | . | TRBV19 | . | CASSILTGPQPQHF | TGTGCCAGTAGTATACTTACAGGGCCTCAGCCCCAGCATTTT
TRBJ1-1 | . | TRBV27 | . | CASSFGMGAEAFF | TGTGCCAGCAGTTTCGGGATGGGCGCTGAAGCTTTCTTT
TRBJ2-7 | . | TRBV11-2 | TRBD2 | CASSFRGGAGVGEQYF | TGTGCCAGCAGCTTTCGGGGTGGAGCGGGAGTAGGCGAGCAGTACTTC
TRBJ2-7 | . | TRBV11-3 | TRBD2 | CASSLGGTSGKRNEQYF | TGTGCCAGCAGCTTAGGGGGGACTAGCGGGAAGAGGAACGAGCAGTACTTC
TRBJ1-1 | . | TRBV5-4 | . | CASSLAQGGVNTEAFF | TGTGCCAGCAGCTTGGCCCAGGGAGGCGTGAACACTGAAGCTTTCTTT
TRBJ2-5 | . | TRBV5-1 | . | CASSLGRGRDETQYF | TGCGCCAGCAGCTTGGGGCGGGGTCGGGACGAGACCCAGTACTTC
TRBJ2-7 | . | TRBV5-4 | TRBD2 | CASSLRRTGGLYEQYF | TGTGCCAGCAGCTTGCGGAGGACGGGAGGTTTGTACGAGCAGTACTTC
TRBJ2-3 | few | TRBV4-2 | . | CASSQSGESTDTQYF | TGTGCCAGCAGCCAATCGGGGGAGAGCACAGATACGCAGTATTTT
TRBJ2-2 | . | TRBV14 | . | CASSQGPGELFF | TGTGCCAGCAGCCAGGGGCCCGGGGAGCTGTTTTTT
TRBJ2-2 | . | TRBV10-1 | TRBD2 | CASILNRTSGRLTGELFF | TGCGCCAGCATCCTTAATCGGACTAGCGGGAGATTAACCGGGGAGCTGTTTTTT
TRBJ2-1 | . | TRBV18 | . | CASSPGVQEAPEQFF | TGTGCCAGCTCACCAGGCGTCCAAGAGGCCCCCGAGCAGTTCTTC
TRBJ2-1 | few | TRBV7-3 | TRBD2 | CASSAIAGMGNEQFF | TGTGCCAGCAGCGCCATAGCGGGAATGGGGAATGAGCAGTTCTTC
TRBJ2-2 | . | TRBV4-2 | TRBD1 | CASSPGTGAGELFF | TGTGCCAGCAGCCCAGGGACAGGGGCCGGGGAGCTGTTTTTT
TRBJ2-3 | . | TRBV30 | . | CAWSTDGGVSTDTQYF | TGTGCCTGGAGTACGGACGGAGGGGTTTCCACAGATACGCAGTATTTT
TRBJ1-6 | few | TRBV5-1 | . | CASSLGSIPAGERSPLHF | TGCGCCAGCAGCTTGGGGTCCATCCCGGCAGGGGAGAGGTCACCCCTCCACTTT
TRBJ2-1 | . | TRBV9 | . | CASSVGSGNEQFF | TGTGCCAGCAGCGTAGGTAGCGGCAATGAGCAGTTCTTC
TRBJ2-2 | once | TRBV4-2 | . | CASSQTGYTGELFF | TGTGCCAGCAGCCAAACAGGGTACACCGGGGAGCTGTTTTTT
TRBJ1-1 | . | TRBV5-1 | TRBD1 | CASSLRGQNTEAFF | TGCGCCAGCAGCTTAAGGGGGCAAAACACTGAAGCTTTCTTT
TRBJ2-5 | . | TRBV6-5 | TRBD1 | CASSSQGAQETQYF | TGTGCCAGCAGCTCACAGGGGGCCCAAGAGACCCAGTACTTC